This T cell receptor beta chain was sequenced during a study of shared clonotypes between healthy human individuals. The study, taken as a whole, reports: The generation probabilities recorded for non-shared clonotypes fell below those of clonotypes shared by all four donors.

All donors were healthy HIV-negative adults lacking recent acute infections or vaccinations. All participating donors were Caucasian adults from Nashville, Tennessee. Generated by immunoSEQ multiplex PCR, the TCRdb table keeps only in-frame clones and is missing some. The data show about 1.5 million clones, 95% to 99% seen once. Worth noting for this clone: Its matching antigen is unknown.

J gave up 6 bases and V 6 bases, and 18 bases lay outside the gene matches. Germline V gene data show CDR1 as MDHEN and CDR2 as SYDVKM. The CDR3 spans 18 residues. This chain uses TRBV28 with TRBJ2-1; 9 bases fit TRBD2. Sequenced sample: naive CD4+ T cells sorted from blood. Subset meaning: CD45RA+ positively selected. The receptor was derived from a man aged 30 to 39 in good health. CDR3 residues: CASSPYGDLAGFLNEQFF. As DNA, the CDR3 is TGTGCCAGCAGCCCTTACGGCGACCTAGCGGGATTTCTCAATGAGCAGTTCTTC.